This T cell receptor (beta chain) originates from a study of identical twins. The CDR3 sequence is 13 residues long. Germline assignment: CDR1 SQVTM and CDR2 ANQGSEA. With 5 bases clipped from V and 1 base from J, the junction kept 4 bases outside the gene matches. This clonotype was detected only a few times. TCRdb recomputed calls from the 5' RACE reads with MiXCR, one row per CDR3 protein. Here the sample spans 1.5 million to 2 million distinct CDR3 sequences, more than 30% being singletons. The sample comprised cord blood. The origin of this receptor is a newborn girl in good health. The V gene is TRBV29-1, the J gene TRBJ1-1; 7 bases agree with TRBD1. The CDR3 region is CSVRKGANTEAFF. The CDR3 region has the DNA TGCAGCGTTCGAAAGGGGGCGAACACTGAAGCTTTCTTT.